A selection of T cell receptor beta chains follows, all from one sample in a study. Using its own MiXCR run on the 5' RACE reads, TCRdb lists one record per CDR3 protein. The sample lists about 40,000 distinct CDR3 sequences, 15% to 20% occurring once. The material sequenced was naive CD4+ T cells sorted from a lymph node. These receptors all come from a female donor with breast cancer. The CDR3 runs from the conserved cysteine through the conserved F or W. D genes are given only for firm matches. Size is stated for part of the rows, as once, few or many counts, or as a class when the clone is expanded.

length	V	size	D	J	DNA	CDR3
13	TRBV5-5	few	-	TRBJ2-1	TGTGCCAGCAGCTTGTTGGGCCCGGGTGAGCAGTTCTTC	CASSLLGPGEQFF
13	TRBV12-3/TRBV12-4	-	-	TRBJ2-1	TGTGCCAGCAGTGCTTCGGCTAGTGGTGAGCAGTTCTTC	CASSASASGEQFF
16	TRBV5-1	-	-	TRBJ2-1	TGCGCCAGCAGCTTGGAAGGGGAAAGCTCCTACAATGAGCAGTTCTTC	CASSLEGESSYNEQFF
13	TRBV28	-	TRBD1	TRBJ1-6	TGTGCCGGACAGGAGATAGGGGATTCACCCCTCCACTTT	CAGQEIGDSPLHF
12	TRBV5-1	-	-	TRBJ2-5	TGCGCCAGCAGCTCAACGCAAGAGACCCAGTACTTC	CASSSTQETQYF
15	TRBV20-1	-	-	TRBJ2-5	TGCAGTGCCAGAGGGGGGGCGGGACGTCAAGAGACCCAGTACTTC	CSARGGAGRQETQYF
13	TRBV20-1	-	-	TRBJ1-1	TGCAGTGCTAGGGGAACCGGGGGCTTGGAAGCTTTCTTT	CSARGTGGLEAFF
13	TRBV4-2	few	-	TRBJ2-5	TGTGCCAGCAGCCAAGAAAGGAGGGAGACCCAGTACTTC	CASSQERRETQYF
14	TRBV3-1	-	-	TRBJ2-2	TGTGCCAGCAGCCACCGGTGGGTCACCGGGGAGCTGTTTTTT	CASSHRWVTGELFF
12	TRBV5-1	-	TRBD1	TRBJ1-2	TGCGCCAGCTCGACAGGGCGGGACGGCTACACCTTC	CASSTGRDGYTF
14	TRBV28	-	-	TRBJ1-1	TGTGCCAGCAGTTTACCGGCCTTGAACACAGAAGCTTTCTTT	CASSLPALNTEAFF
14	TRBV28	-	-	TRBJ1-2	TGTGCCAGCAGTTTGAACAGGTTCTCCTATGGCTACACCTTC	CASSLNRFSYGYTF
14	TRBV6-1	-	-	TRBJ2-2	TGTGCCAGCAGTGCGGGCAGGGCGGCCGGGGAGCTGTTTTTT	CASSAGRAAGELFF
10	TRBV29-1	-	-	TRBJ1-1	TGCAGCGTTGTGGAGACTGAAGCTTTCTTT	CSVVETEAFF
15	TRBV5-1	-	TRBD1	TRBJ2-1	TGCGCCAGCAGAAAAACCGGGACAGGGGGGCATGAGCAGTTCTTC	CASRKTGTGGHEQFF
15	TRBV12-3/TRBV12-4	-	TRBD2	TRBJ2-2	TGTGCCAGCAGTCTTACGGAAAGCGGGGCTGGGGAGCTGTTTTTT	CASSLTESGAGELFF
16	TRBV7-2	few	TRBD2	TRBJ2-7	TGTGCCAGCAGCCCCCGGACTAGCGGCGCCGTTTACGAGCAGTACTTC	CASSPRTSGAVYEQYF
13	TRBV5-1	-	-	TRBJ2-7	TGCGCCAGCAAAGCCTCGGGCCAAGATGAGCAGTACTTC	CASKASGQDEQYF
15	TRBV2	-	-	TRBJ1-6	TGTGCCAGCAGTGAGGAGGCAGGGTATAATTCACCCCTCCACTTT	CASSEEAGYNSPLHF
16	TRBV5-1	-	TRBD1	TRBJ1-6	TGCGCCAGCAGCTTGGCCCGGGACAGTGATAATTCACCCCTCCACTTT	CASSLARDSDNSPLHF
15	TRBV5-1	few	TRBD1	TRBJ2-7	TGCGCCAGCAGCTCGGGGTCAGGGGGCTGGGACGAGCAGTACTTC	CASSSGSGGWDEQYF
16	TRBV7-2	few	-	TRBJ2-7	TGTGCCAGCAGCCATCAGGCTGGGACGCTAGCCTACGAGCAGTACTTC	CASSHQAGTLAYEQYF
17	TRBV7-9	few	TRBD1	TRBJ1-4	TGTGCCAGCAGCTACACGACAGGGGGCCCTCTTAATGAAAAACTGTTTTTT	CASSYTTGGPLNEKLFF
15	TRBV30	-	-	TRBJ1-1	TGTGCCTGGAGTGTACCAGGGGCGCGAGGTTCAGAAGCTTTCTTT	CAWSVPGARGSEAFF
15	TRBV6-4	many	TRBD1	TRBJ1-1	TGTGCCAGCAGTGACTGGGACAGACAGAACACTGAAGCTTTCTTT	CASSDWDRQNTEAFF
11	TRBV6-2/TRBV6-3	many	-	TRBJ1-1	TGTGCCAGCAGTTACTACGTGGAAGCTTTCTTT	CASSYYVEAFF
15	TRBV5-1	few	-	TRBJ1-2	TGCGCCAGCAGCTTGGACGCAGGGAGAGGCTATGGCTACACCTTC	CASSLDAGRGYGYTF
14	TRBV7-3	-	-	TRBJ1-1	TGTGCCAGCAGCCCGCCGGGACGGGAGACTGAAGCTTTCTTT	CASSPPGRETEAFF
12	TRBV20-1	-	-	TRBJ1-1	TGCAGTGCCGGGAGAGGGAACACTGAAGCTTTCTTT	CSAGRGNTEAFF
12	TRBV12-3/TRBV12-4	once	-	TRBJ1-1	TGTGCCAGCAGTCCAAGACGGTTAGAAGCTTTCTTT	CASSPRRLEAFF
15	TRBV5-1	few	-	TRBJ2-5	TGCGCCAGCAGCTTGGAAGTCTTCGGGCAAGAGACCCAGTACTTC	CASSLEVFGQETQYF
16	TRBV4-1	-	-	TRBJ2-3	TGCGCCAGCAGCCAAGACGGCGGGCTGAGGGGGACTACGCAGTATTTT	CASSQDGGLRGTTQYF
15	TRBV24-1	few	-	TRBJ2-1	TGTGCCACCAGTGATCCCCGGGGGGCAGGTAATGAGCAGTTCTTC	CATSDPRGAGNEQFF
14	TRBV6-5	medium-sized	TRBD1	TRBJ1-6	TGTGCCAGCAGTCGGGACAGGGGTGTTTCACCCCTCCACTTT	CASSRDRGVSPLHF
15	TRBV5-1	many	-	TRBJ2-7	TGCGCCAGCAGCGTAACAGGGTTACGGTCCTACGAGCAGTACTTC	CASSVTGLRSYEQYF
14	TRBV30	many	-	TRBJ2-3	TGTGCCTGGAGTTTTAGCGGCGCCACAGATACGCAGTATTTT	CAWSFSGATDTQYF
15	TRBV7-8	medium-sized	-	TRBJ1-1	TGTGCCAGCAGCCCTCGAGTGATAGTGAACACTGAAGCTTTCTTT	CASSPRVIVNTEAFF
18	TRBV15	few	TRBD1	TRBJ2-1	TGTGCCACCAGCCGAGACAGGGGACAAACTGGGGATATTGGGGTGCAGTTCTTC	CATSRDRGQTGDIGVQFF
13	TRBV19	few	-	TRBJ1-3	TGTGCCACCAGGACAGTCGGAGGAAACACCATATATTTT	CATRTVGGNTIYF
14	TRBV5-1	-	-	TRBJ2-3	TGCGCCAGCAGCTACCGTGCAGGGTCAGATACGCAGTGTTTT	CASSYRAGSDTQCF
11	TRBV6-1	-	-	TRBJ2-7	TGTGCCAGCAGTGAAATCTACGAGCAGTACTTC	CASSEIYEQYF
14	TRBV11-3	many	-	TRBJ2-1	TGTGCCAGCAGCTTGGGGAACCAGGTGGATGAGCAGTTCTTC	CASSLGNQVDEQFF
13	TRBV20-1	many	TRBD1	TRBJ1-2	TGCAGTGTCACAGGGGGGGACCTATATGGCTACACCTTC	CSVTGGDLYGYTF
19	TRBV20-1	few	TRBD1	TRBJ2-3	TGCAGTGCTAGGTCCGCGGCAGGGGGTGGGCTGACCCAAGGAGATACGCAGTATTTT	CSARSAAGGGLTQGDTQYF
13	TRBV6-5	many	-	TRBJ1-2	TGTGCCAGCAGTCTCGACAGAGACTATGGCTACACCTTC	CASSLDRDYGYTF